This TCR beta chain was identified during a study of early T cells in non-severe SARS-CoV-2 infection. Overall study context: Sequencing input comprised bulk RNA from unsorted whole blood; chain pairing was not available.

Regarding this clonotype: Its target is not known. A much larger clonotype is one base distant, so this may be a read error.

Study-wide results and limits: Matching results from VDJdb favored anti-spike CD8 responses, leaving private and CD4 specificities undetected.

Individually, cDNA molecules had unique molecular identifiers attached to them. A single record per CDR3 protein comes from TCRdb applying MiXCR to the 5' RACE reads. The sample lists more than 90,000 distinct CDR3 sequences; 13% were seen once. The germline CDR1 and CDR2 sequences are MNHNS and SASEGT. The CDR3 covers 15 residues. The receptor was isolated from an adult who was a healthcare worker with PCR-confirmed SARS-CoV-2 infection or an uninfected control (not recorded which). The chain is built from TRBV6-1 and TRBJ2-2; D is ambiguous. Sequenced sample: whole blood. CDR3 sequence reads: CASGEGWINTGELFF. The CDR3 region has the DNA TGTGCCAGCGGTGAAGGTTGGATAAACACCGGGGAGCTGTTTTTT.